These 20 T cell receptor beta chains share one sample of origin, sequenced in a study of T cell responses to AZD1222 COVID-19 vaccine (dated by TCRdb to the early 2020s). The receptor library was made with the immunoSEQ multiplex PCR assay. TCRdb re-hosts the immuneACCESS table, in-frame sequences only. Its copies lack some clones; in the studies checked, an unresolved V gene accounts for under half of them, and the cause for the rest is not known. The sample profile shows 82,000 or so clones; 90% of them were found once. The ten largest clones add up to about 5.2% of the sample. This specimen's time point label, per the study, means: baseline before first vaccination. Here the sequenced sample was peripheral blood, taken on day 0 of AZD1222 vaccination. All receptors derive from an adult in good health.

J is TRBJ2-7 and V is TRBV24-1, with 8 nucleotides matching TRBD1. V lost 3 bases, J lost 1 base, and 4 bases stayed unmatched. In germline, CDR1 is KGHDR, CDR2 SFDVKD. This CDR3 is 15 amino acids long. CDR3 in amino acids: CATSDPGQGSYEQYF. The CDR3 bases are TGTGCCACCAGTGATCCTGGACAGGGTTCCTACGAGCAGTACTTC.

V and J are TRBV6-5 and TRBJ2-7, with a possible D match to TRBD2 (5 bases). Trimming cost V 5 bases and J 2 bases, with 16 bases left between them. Germline lookup yields CDR1 MNHEY and CDR2 SVGAGI. The CDR3 spans 15 residues. Here the CDR3 reads CASSSPPAGAYEQYF. DNA for the CDR3: TGTGCCAGCAGTAGCCCTCCTGCCGGGGCCTACGAGCAGTACTTC.

A note on this clone: Other DNA sequences in the same sample also yield this CDR3. The gene calls are TRBV19 and TRBJ1-1; possibly TRBD1 for D (5 bases). Trimming took 1 base from V and 5 from J, leaving 8 bases between them. CDR1 and CDR2 (germline): LNHDA, SQIVND (reference sequence). The CDR3 covers 13 residues. The CDR3 DNA follows: TGTGCCAGTAGTATAGGGGGGAGTACTGAAGCTTTCTTT. Its protein product is CASSIGGSTEAFF.

In DNA form, the CDR3 reads TGTGCCAGCTCACCACCATCATCTGGGAACACCGGGGAGCTGTTTTTT. This codes for CASSPPSSGNTGELFF. The J gene is TRBJ2-2, the V gene TRBV18; D unclear. V gave up 0 bases and J gave up 1 base, with 9 bases separating them. The CDR3 totals 16 residues. Per germline, CDR1 KGHSH and CDR2 LQKENI.

This clone is a singleton in its sample. The chain recombines TRBV28 with TRBJ1-1, with D tentatively TRBD1 (6 bases). V was clipped by 1 base and J by 6 bases, with 18 bases between them. The CDR3 contains 16 residues. Germline-derived CDR1 and CDR2 are MDHEN and SYDVKM. CDR3 protein: CASSLSTWGASPEAFF. The CDR3 coding sequence is TGTGCCAGCAGTTTATCGACGTGGGGGGCTTCACCTGAAGCTTTCTTT.

This chain joins TRBV5-1 and TRBJ2-1, with 9 bases matching TRBD1. The CDR3 length is 15 residues. The V and J ends lost 5 bases and 6 bases, in that order; junction bases with no gene match: 9. Germline-derived CDR1 and CDR2 are SGHRS and YFSETQ. The chain's CDR3 is CASSDTGQGSNEQFF. The CDR3 DNA follows: TGCGCCAGCAGTGATACGGGACAGGGAAGCAATGAGCAGTTCTTC.

This chain uses TRBV7-2 with TRBJ2-7; 7 positions agree with TRBD1. Trimming took 5 bases from V and 2 from J; bases not matched to a gene: 6. Per germline, CDR1 SGHTA and CDR2 FQGNSA. This CDR3 is 14 amino acids long. DNA of the CDR3: TGTGCCAGCAGCCTCCACAGGGGACCCTACGAGCAGTACTTC. Protein sequence: CASSLHRGPYEQYF.

V usage is TRBV6-2 or TRBV6-3 and J usage is TRBJ1-1; the D gene is possibly TRBD1 (5 bases). The V end lost 2 bases, the J end lost 0 bases, and 22 bases lay between the germline ends. The CDR3 extends over 19 amino acids. Germline assignment: CDR1 MNHEY and CDR2 SVGEGT. In DNA, the CDR3 is TGTGCCAGCAGTTACGACTCCGGGACCATAAAGCTTCTGAACACTGAAGCTTTCTTT. Its translation is CASSYDSGTIKLLNTEAFF.

V and J are TRBV6-5 and TRBJ1-6; D is unclear. The V end lost 0 bases, the J end lost 7 bases, and 10 bases lay between the germline ends. CDR1 MNHEY and CDR2 SVGAGI come from the germline V gene. This CDR3 has 15 amino acids. The CDR3 is CASSYSRFGNSPLHF. The CDR3 coding sequence is TGTGCCAGCAGTTACTCGAGATTCGGGAATTCACCCCTCCACTTT.

This sequence joins TRBV7-8 and TRBJ2-3; D is unclear. The V and J ends lost 1 base and 4 bases respectively, with 18 bases between them. Germline CDR1 SGHVS, CDR2 FQNEAQ. The length of the CDR3 is 17 residues. As DNA, the CDR3 is TGTGCCAGCAGCTTAGTCGACCCGCTACTGGGTTCAGATACGCAGTATTTT. Translated: CASSLVDPLLGSDTQYF.

The V and J genes are TRBV5-6 and TRBJ2-2; 12 bases fit TRBD1. Germline V gives CDR1 SGHDT, CDR2 YYEEEE. Unmatched junction bases numbered 8, after V lost 4 bases and J lost 4 bases. The CDR3 runs 17 residues. CDR3 nucleotide sequence: TGTGCCAGCAGCCTGGGACAGGGGGCAAGTGGCACCGGGGAGCTGTTTTTT. Its protein product is CASSLGQGASGTGELFF. The variable domain in full, completed from reference TRBV5-6 and TRBJ2-2, reads DAGVTQSPTHLIKTRGQQVTLRCSPKSGHDTVSWYQQALGQGPQFIFQYYEEEERQRGNFPDRFSGHQFPNYSSELNVNALLLGDSALYLCASSLGQGASGTGELFFGEGSRLTVL.

This chain joins TRBV19 and TRBJ1-6, with D tentatively TRBD1 (6 bases). This CDR3 is built from 15 residues. Trimming left V 5 bases short and J 11 bases short, with 19 bases between. Germline lookup yields CDR1 LNHDA and CDR2 SQIVND (reference sequence). CDR3 in DNA: TGTGCCAGTAGTTTAAGAACAGGGTCCGGACCACCCCTCCACTTT. Protein product: CASSLRTGSGPPLHF.

V and J are TRBV6-5 and TRBJ1-1; no definite D call. Germline V lookup: CDR1 MNHEY, CDR2 SVGAGI. Between the trimmed V and J ends, which lost 7 bases and 0 bases, there was a span of 15 bases. The CDR3 length is 15 residues. CDR3 sequence (DNA): TGTGCCAGCACCGTGATAGCGCAAATGAACACTGAAGCTTTCTTT. Its translation: CASTVIAQMNTEAFF.

This chain uses TRBV7-2 with TRBJ1-1; 7 nucleotides match TRBD1. Germline values: CDR1 SGHTA, CDR2 FQGNSA. The CDR3 is 15 residues long. J lost 0 bases, V lost 4 bases, and 5 bases had no gene match. CDR3 bases: TGTGCCAGCAGCTACCGACAGGGTTTGAACACTGAAGCTTTCTTT. It is translated as CASSYRQGLNTEAFF.

This chain uses TRBV2 with TRBJ1-2, with D maybe TRBD1 (6 bases). Per the germline V gene, CDR1 is SNHLY and CDR2 is FYNNEI. The CDR3 covers 10 residues. V was pared by 5 bases and J by 8 bases, with 6 bases between. CDR3 bases: TGTGCCAGCAGTACAGGGGGCTACACCTTC. Protein sequence: CASSTGGYTF. The full variable domain, in which reference TRBV2 and TRBJ1-2 provide the parts outside the CDR3, is EPEVTQTPSHQVTQMGQEVILRCVPISNHLYFYWYRQILGQKVEFLVSFYNNEISEKSEIFDDQFSVERPDGSNFTLKIRSTKLEDSAMYFCASSTGGYTFGSGTRLTVV.

The rearrangement uses TRBV4-1 and TRBJ1-5, with a weak D call TRBD1 (6 bases). Trimming pared 4 bases from V and 2 bases from J, leaving 15 bases between. This CDR3 has 16 amino acids. Germline V gene lookup returns CDR1 MGHRA and CDR2 YSYEKL. Here the CDR3 DNA reads TGCGCCAGCAGCCCTACAAAAAACAGGGGCAATCAGCCCCAGCATTTT. This translates into CASSPTKNRGNQPQHF.

The chain employs TRBV2 and TRBJ1-1; D call uncertain. The CDR3 totals 12 residues. In germline, CDR1 is SNHLY, CDR2 FYNNEI. V was pared by 2 bases and J by 8 bases, with 9 bases between. DNA of the CDR3: TGTGCCAGCAGTGAATTTTCGAACGAAGCTTTCTTT. The encoded protein is CASSEFSNEAFF.

This clone appeared a single time. The rearrangement uses TRBV6-1 and TRBJ1-3, with TRBD1 matching over 7 bases. Germline V gives CDR1 MNHNS, CDR2 SASEGT. CDR3 length equals 17 residues. V lost 4 bases to trimming and J lost 0 bases; unmatched junction nucleotides: 9. CDR3 loop: CASSGDSRILSGNTIYF. CDR3 nucleotides: TGTGCCAGCAGTGGGGACAGCAGGATACTCTCTGGAAACACCATATATTTT.

The rearrangement uses TRBV7-3 and TRBJ2-1; 8 bases agree with TRBD2. Germline V CDR1 and CDR2: SGHTA, FQGTGA. This CDR3 has 15 amino acids. With 5 bases clipped from V and 6 bases from J, the junction kept 9 bases outside the gene matches. CDR3 coding DNA: TGTGCCAGCAGCCCCCGGACTAGCTCCGCCAATGAGCAGTTCTTC. This codes for CASSPRTSSANEQFF.

The chain has TRBV9 and TRBJ2-3, with D maybe TRBD2 (6 bases). CDR1 is SGDLS and CDR2 is YYNGEE in the germline V gene. The CDR3 runs 14 residues. V lost 0 bases, J lost 2 bases, and 7 bases lay in between. The CDR3 loop is CASSVAGDTDTQYF. CDR3 coding DNA: TGTGCCAGCAGCGTAGCGGGGGACACAGATACGCAGTATTTT.